This T cell receptor (beta chain) was obtained from a study of cytomegalovirus exposure and HLA in healthy donors. Study-wide background: Researchers previously reported finding more than 100 million unique TCR beta sequences from 170 million or so T cells. Study findings and constraints: Presence/absence analysis assumed near-uniform sequencing depth across donors.

A multiplex PCR was run with 60 Vbeta primers and 13 Jbeta primers. Sequencing was performed with immunoSEQ multiplex PCR; in TCRdb, only in-frame clones are kept and a portion is missing. Counted here are approximately 92,000 clones, about 71% occurring once; the ten biggest clones make up about 7.7%. This CDR3 comprises 14 residues. The V end lost 1 base, the J end lost 0 bases, and 7 bases lay between the germline ends. CDR1 is SGHVS, CDR2 FQNEAQ, per germline. Points on this clone: Its target is unknown.

This receptor was identified in a man between 60 and 70 years old in good health and CMV-seronegative. The rearrangement uses TRBV7-8 and TRBJ2-7; possible D gene TRBD1, 5 bases. Material for sequencing was PBMCs. Here the CDR3 reads CASSLVDSSYEQYF. Written as DNA, the CDR3 is TGTGCCAGCAGCTTAGTTGACAGCTCCTACGAGCAGTACTTC.